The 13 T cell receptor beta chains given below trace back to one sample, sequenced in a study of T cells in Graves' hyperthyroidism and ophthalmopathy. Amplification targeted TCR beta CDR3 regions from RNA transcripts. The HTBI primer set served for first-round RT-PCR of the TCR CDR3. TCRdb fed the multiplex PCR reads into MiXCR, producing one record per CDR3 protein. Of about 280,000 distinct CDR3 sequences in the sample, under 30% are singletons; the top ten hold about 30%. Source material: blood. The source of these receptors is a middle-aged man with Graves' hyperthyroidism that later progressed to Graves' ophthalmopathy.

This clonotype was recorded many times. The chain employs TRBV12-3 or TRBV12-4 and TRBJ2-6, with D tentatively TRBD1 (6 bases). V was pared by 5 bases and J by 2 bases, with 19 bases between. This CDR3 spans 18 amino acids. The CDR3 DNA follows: TGTGCCAGCAGTCCCACAACCGGACAGACGCCTGGGGCCAACGTCCTGACTTTC. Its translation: CASSPTTGQTPGANVLTF.

The CDR3 region is CASSYSRTYYEQYF. In nucleotides, the CDR3 is TGTGCCAGCAGTTACTCCAGGACTTATTACGAGCAGTACTTC. The V gene is TRBV6-5, the J gene TRBJ2-7; D may be TRBD2 (5 bases). The CDR3 consists of 14 residues. From germline, CDR1 is MNHEY and CDR2 SVGAGI. Trimming removed 0 bases at V and 4 bases at J, with 10 bases between.

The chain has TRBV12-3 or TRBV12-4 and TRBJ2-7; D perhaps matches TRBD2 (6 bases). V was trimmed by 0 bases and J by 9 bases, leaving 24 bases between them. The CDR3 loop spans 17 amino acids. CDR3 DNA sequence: TGTGCCAGCAGTTTAGCGCGGACTGGCGGGGTTGTAGCGGTGCAGTACTTC. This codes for CASSLARTGGVVAVQYF.

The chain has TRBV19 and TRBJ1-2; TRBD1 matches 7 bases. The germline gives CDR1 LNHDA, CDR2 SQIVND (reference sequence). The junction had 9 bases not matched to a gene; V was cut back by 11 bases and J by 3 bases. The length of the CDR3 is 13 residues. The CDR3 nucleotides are TGTGCCTGCTCTCCGGGACAGCACTATGGCTACACCTTC. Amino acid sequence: CACSPGQHYGYTF.

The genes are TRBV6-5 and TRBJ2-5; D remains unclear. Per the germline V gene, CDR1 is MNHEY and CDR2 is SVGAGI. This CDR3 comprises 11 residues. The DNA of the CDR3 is TGTGGCGGCCCCCCCAAAGAGACCCAGTACTTC. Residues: CGGPPKETQYF.

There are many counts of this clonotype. CDR3 amino acids: CSPRDPSRAQETQYF. CDR3 bases: TGCAGTCCCAGGGATCCAAGCCGGGCCCAAGAGACCCAGTACTTC. The J gene is TRBJ2-5, the V gene TRBV20-1; D is perhaps TRBD1 (5 bases). V lost 8 bases to trimming and J lost 1 base, with 20 bases between them. CDR1 DFQATT and CDR2 SNEGSKA come from the germline V gene (reference sequence). CDR3 size: 15 residues.

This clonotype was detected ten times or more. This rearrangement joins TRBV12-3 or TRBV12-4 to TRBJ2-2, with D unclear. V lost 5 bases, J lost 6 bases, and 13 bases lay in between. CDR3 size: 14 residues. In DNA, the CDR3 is TGTGCCAGCAGTGACTCACGGGTTCCCGGGGAGCTGTTTTTT. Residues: CASSDSRVPGELFF.

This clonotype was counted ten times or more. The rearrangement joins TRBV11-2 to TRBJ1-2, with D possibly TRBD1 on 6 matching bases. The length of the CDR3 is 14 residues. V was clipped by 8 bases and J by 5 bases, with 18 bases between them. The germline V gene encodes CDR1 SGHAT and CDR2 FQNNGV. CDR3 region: CASLEQGPWYGYTF. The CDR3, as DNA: TGTGCCAGCCTCGAACAGGGACCTTGGTATGGCTACACCTTC.

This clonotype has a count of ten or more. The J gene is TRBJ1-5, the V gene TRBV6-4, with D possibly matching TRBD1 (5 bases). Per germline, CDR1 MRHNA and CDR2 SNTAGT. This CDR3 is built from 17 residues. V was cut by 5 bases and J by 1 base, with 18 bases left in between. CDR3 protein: CASSTPGPYQSNQPQHF. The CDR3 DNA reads TGTGCCAGCAGTACACCGGGACCATATCAAAGCAATCAGCCCCAGCATTTT.

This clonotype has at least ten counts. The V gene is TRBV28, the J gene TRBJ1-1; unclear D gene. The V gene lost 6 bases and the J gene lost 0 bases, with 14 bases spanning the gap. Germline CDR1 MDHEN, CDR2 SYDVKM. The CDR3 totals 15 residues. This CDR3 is CASSNYDTVNTEAFF. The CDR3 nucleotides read TGTGCCAGCAGCAACTACGACACCGTGAACACTGAAGCTTTCTTT.

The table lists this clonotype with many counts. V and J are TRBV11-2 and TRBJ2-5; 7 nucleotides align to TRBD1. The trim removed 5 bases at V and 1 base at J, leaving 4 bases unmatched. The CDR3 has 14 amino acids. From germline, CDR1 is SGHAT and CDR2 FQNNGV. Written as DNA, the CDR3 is TGTGCCAGCAGCCCCGGGACAGCCCAAGAGACCCAGTACTTC. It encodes CASSPGTAQETQYF.

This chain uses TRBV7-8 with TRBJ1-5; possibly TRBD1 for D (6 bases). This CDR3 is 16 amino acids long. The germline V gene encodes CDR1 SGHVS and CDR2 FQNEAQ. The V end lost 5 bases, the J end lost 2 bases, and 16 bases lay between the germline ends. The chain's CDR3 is CASSPISRGGNQPQHF. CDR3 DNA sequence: TGTGCCAGCAGCCCTATTAGCAGGGGTGGCAATCAGCCCCAGCATTTT.

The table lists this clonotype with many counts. CDR3 nucleotides: TGCAGTGCTATCGGGTTGGGTAGGGGCTGGTTCTTCTCCTACGAGCAGTACTTC. Amino acid sequence: CSAIGLGRGWFFSYEQYF. V gene TRBV20-1 combines with J gene TRBJ2-7; TRBD1 might be the D (5 bases). Germline V gene sequence: CDR1 DFQATT, CDR2 SNEGSKA (reference sequence). The CDR3 loop spans 18 amino acids. Trimming pared 4 bases from V and 0 bases from J, leaving 25 bases between.